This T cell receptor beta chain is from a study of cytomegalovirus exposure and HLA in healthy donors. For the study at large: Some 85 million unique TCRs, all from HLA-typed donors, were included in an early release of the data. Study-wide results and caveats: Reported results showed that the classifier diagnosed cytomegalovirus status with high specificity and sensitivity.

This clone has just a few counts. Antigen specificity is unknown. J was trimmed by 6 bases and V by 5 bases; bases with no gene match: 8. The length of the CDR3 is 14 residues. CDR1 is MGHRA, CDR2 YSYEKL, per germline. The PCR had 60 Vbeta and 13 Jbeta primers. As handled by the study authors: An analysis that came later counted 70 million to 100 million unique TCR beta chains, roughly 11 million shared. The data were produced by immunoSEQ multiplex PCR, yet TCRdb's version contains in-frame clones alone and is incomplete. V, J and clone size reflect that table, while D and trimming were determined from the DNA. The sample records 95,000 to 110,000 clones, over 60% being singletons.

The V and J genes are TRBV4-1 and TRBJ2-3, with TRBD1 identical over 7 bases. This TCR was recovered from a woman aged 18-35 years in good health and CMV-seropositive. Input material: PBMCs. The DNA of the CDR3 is TGCGCCAGCAGCACCCGGGACAGTTTGGATACGCAGTATTTT. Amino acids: CASSTRDSLDTQYF.